Listed here are 20 T cell receptor beta chains from one sample, sequenced in a study of response to subunit inactivated influenza vaccine. TCRdb recomputed calls from the RT-PCR reads with MiXCR, one row per CDR3 protein. Of about 780,000 distinct CDR3 sequences in the sample, 15% to 20% were seen once. The sequencing used PBMCs from blood, collected more than 4 days after vaccination. The receptors shown here come from a man aged 50-60 years who received an inactivated influenza vaccine.

This clonotype was seen a few times. The CDR3 region has the DNA TGCGCCAGCAGCTTGGTCCCGGGACAGGGTAGCGAGCAGTACTTC. Residues: CASSLVPGQGSEQYF. The gene calls are TRBV5-1 and TRBJ2-7; 9 positions match TRBD1. With 0 bases clipped from V and 6 bases from J, the junction kept 7 bases outside the gene matches. Per germline, CDR1 SGHRS and CDR2 YFSETQ. The CDR3 covers 15 residues.

The chain carries TRBV20-1 and TRBJ2-1; TRBD2 agrees at 14 bases. V was clipped by 6 bases and J by 2 bases; unmatched bases: 3. CDR3 length: 15 amino acids. The germline V gene encodes CDR1 DFQATT and CDR2 SNEGSKA (reference sequence). The DNA for the CDR3 is TGCAGTGCCCTGACTAGCGGGAGGGCCTACAATGAGCAGTTCTTC. It yields the protein CSALTSGRAYNEQFF.

A note on this clonotype: It is unclear where the CDR3 begins or ends on the DNA, so no DNA is shown, and the CDR3 is as TCRdb lists it. The J gene is TRBJ2-7, the V gene TRBV2. With termini counted, the CDR3 has 11 amino acids. Germline CDR1 reads SNHLY; CDR2 reads FYNNEI. CDR3 region: CASILGYEQYF.

This clonotype was seen a handful of times. J is TRBJ2-1 and V is TRBV3-1; 9 positions agree with TRBD1. Germline V gene data show CDR1 as LGHDT and CDR2 as YNNKEL (reference sequence). After removal of 4 bases from V and 8 bases from J, the junction contained 6 bases not matched to a gene. This CDR3 spans 14 amino acids. The CDR3 protein is CASSRDREADEQFF. The CDR3 bases are TGTGCCAGCAGCCGGGACAGGGAGGCTGATGAGCAGTTCTTC.

The rearrangement uses TRBV9 and TRBJ2-1, with D unresolved. The V gene's germline CDR1 is SGDLS and CDR2 YYNGEE. The CDR3 has 18 amino acids. V was clipped by 1 base and J by 0 bases, with 17 bases between them. This chain's CDR3 is CASSVTPRPGGSYNEQFF. CDR3 DNA sequence: TGTGCCAGCAGCGTAACCCCCCGTCCGGGTGGCTCCTACAATGAGCAGTTCTTC.

The chain uses TRBV28 and TRBJ2-6; D is ambiguous. The CDR3 length is 18 residues. Deletions cut 7 bases from V and 0 bases from J, with 19 bases between. The germline V gene encodes CDR1 MDHEN and CDR2 SYDVKM. The CDR3 loop is CASTPVLPLSSGANVLTF. The DNA of the CDR3 is TGTGCCAGCACCCCTGTTCTCCCTCTCAGCTCTGGGGCCAACGTCCTGACTTTC.

This clonotype was observed a single time. V usage is TRBV6-5 and J usage is TRBJ2-1; 9 bases map to TRBD2. Germline CDR1 is MNHEY and CDR2 is SVGAGI. This CDR3 spans 17 amino acids. With 0 bases clipped from V and 5 bases from J, the junction kept 8 bases outside the gene matches. The CDR3 loop reads CASSYSTQRGVNNEQFF. The CDR3 DNA reads as TGTGCCAGCAGTTACTCGACTCAGCGGGGGGTCAACAATGAGCAGTTCTTC.

The chain recombines TRBV7-2 with TRBJ1-2; D is unresolved. V was cut by 2 bases and J by 0 bases, with 7 bases left in between. Germline V gene sequence: CDR1 SGHTA, CDR2 FQGNSA. The CDR3 extends over 14 amino acids. CDR3: CASSLLASNYGYTF. In DNA form, the CDR3 reads TGTGCCAGCAGCTTACTGGCGTCTAACTATGGCTACACCTTC.

This clonotype was detected many times. The chain uses TRBV10-3 and TRBJ2-2; D unresolved. V shed 8 bases and J shed 1 base, with 11 bases lying between them. Germline assignment: CDR1 ENHRY and CDR2 SYGVKD. This CDR3 is 14 amino acids long. The CDR3 DNA sequence: TGTGCCATCTCCAGTTCGTTGAACACCGGGGAGCTGTTTTTT. As protein: CAISSSLNTGELFF.

This clonotype has just a few counts. The chain employs TRBV12-3 or TRBV12-4 and TRBJ2-1; D ambiguous. This CDR3 comprises 14 residues. V lost 4 bases and J lost 4, with 11 bases in between. This chain's CDR3 is CASSSSFPYNEQFF. The CDR3 DNA is TGTGCCAGCAGTTCGAGCTTCCCATACAATGAGCAGTTCTTC.

Here the CDR3 DNA reads TGCGCCAGCAGCTTGGCTATGTATTCACCCCTCCACTTT. This codes for CASSLAMYSPLHF. This chain joins TRBV5-1 and TRBJ1-6; D remains ambiguous. Germline-derived CDR1 and CDR2 are SGHRS and YFSETQ. Between the trimmed V and J ends, which lost 0 bases and 8 bases, there was a span of 6 bases. This CDR3 region has 13 residues.

This chain connects TRBV23-1 to TRBJ2-3; the D call may be TRBD1 or TRBD2 (5 bases each). TRBV23-1 counts as an open reading frame of uncertain function. CDR3 length: 17 residues. Deletions cut 4 bases from V and 4 bases from J, with 21 bases between. This chain's CDR3 is CASSPQRHLRGSDTQYF. Here the CDR3 DNA reads TGCGCCAGCAGTCCCCAGAGGCACTTGAGGGGATCAGATACGCAGTATTTT.

The chain combines TRBV7-2 with TRBJ2-4, with a tentative D call TRBD1 (6 bases). The germline V gene encodes CDR1 SGHTA and CDR2 FQGNSA. The germline V and J ends were trimmed by 6 bases and 9 bases, with 21 bases remaining between them. This CDR3 has 15 residues. DNA of the CDR3: TGTGCCAGCAGAAATCCGGGACACCTGGCGGGCATTCAGTACTTC. This translates into CASRNPGHLAGIQYF.

J is TRBJ2-1 and V is TRBV7-2, with TRBD2 identical over 9 bases. Germline V CDR1 and CDR2: SGHTA, FQGNSA. V was clipped by 5 bases and J by 6 bases; unmatched bases: 8. The CDR3 extends over 15 amino acids. CDR3 sequence: CASSIVAGVGNEQFF. DNA of the CDR3: TGTGCCAGCAGCATCGTAGCGGGAGTGGGCAATGAGCAGTTCTTC. The whole variable domain, remainder taken from reference TRBV7-2 and TRBJ2-1, is GAGVSQSPSNKVTEKGKDVELRCDPISGHTALYWYRQSLGQGLEFLIYFQGNSAPDKSGLPSDRFSAERTGGSVSTLTIQRTQQEDSAVYLCASSIVAGVGNEQFFGPGTRLTVL.

This clonotype was seen many times. This chain uses TRBV5-1 with TRBJ2-5, with D perhaps TRBD1 (6 bases). The CDR3 totals 16 residues. V was shortened by 3 bases and J by 0 bases, with 15 bases between the two germline ends. CDR1 is SGHRS and CDR2 is YFSETQ in the germline V gene. The CDR3 sequence: CASSSGTPLNQETQYF. The CDR3, as DNA: TGCGCCAGCAGCTCCGGGACACCTCTTAACCAAGAGACCCAGTACTTC.

This clonotype was seen at least ten times. V usage is TRBV13 and J usage is TRBJ2-7; TRBD1 matches at 11 bases. The CDR3 spans 14 residues. Germline V lookup: CDR1 PRHDT, CDR2 FYEKMQ (reference sequence). V lost 5 bases to trimming and J lost 5 bases; unmatched junction nucleotides: 5. For the CDR3, the DNA is TGTGCCAGCAGCCCCAGGACAGGGGGCGACGAGCAGTACTTC. It yields the protein CASSPRTGGDEQYF. Drawing the rest from reference TRBV13 and TRBJ2-7, the complete variable domain is AAGVIQSPRHLIKEKRETATLKCYPIPRHDTVYWYQQGPGQDPQFLISFYEKMQSDKGSIPDRFSAQQFSDYHSELNMSSLELGDSALYFCASSPRTGGDEQYFGPGTRLTVT.

This clonotype was seen just once. The chain carries TRBV30 and TRBJ2-7; 15 bases map to TRBD2. The CDR3 totals 16 residues. CDR1 GTSNPN and CDR2 SVGIG come from the germline V gene (reference sequence). With V trimmed by 0 bases and J by 6 bases, 6 bases remained unmatched. CDR3 sequence reads: CAWSVLSGLAGGEQYF. CDR3 bases: TGTGCCTGGAGTGTTCTATCGGGACTAGCGGGAGGCGAGCAGTACTTC.

The chain carries TRBV21-1 and TRBJ1-6. TRBV21-1 is annotated as a pseudogene. This CDR3 spans 15 amino acids. The DNA for the CDR3 is TGTGCCAGCAGCAAAACCAGGGCCCAGGCTTCACCCCTCCACTTT. It translates to CASSKTRAQASPLHF.

The rearrangement joins TRBV7-2 to TRBJ1-6, with D tentatively TRBD1 (5 bases). This CDR3 has 17 residues. The ends were cut back, 2 bases at V and 7 bases at J, with 18 bases in the middle. Germline assignment: CDR1 SGHTA and CDR2 FQGNSA. The CDR3 region is CASSLPFGGGPNSPLHF. As DNA, the CDR3 is TGTGCCAGCAGCTTACCTTTCGGCGGGGGACCAAATTCACCCCTCCACTTT.

V and J are TRBV15 and TRBJ2-7; D possibly corresponds to TRBD1 (6 bases). V was cut by 8 bases and J by 0 bases, with 20 bases left in between. The V gene's germline CDR1 is LNHNV and CDR2 YYDKDF (reference sequence). The CDR3 has 16 residues. CDR3 sequence: CATGDLQGVISYEQYF. CDR3 nucleotide sequence: TGTGCCACCGGCGATTTACAGGGTGTTATCTCCTACGAGCAGTACTTC.